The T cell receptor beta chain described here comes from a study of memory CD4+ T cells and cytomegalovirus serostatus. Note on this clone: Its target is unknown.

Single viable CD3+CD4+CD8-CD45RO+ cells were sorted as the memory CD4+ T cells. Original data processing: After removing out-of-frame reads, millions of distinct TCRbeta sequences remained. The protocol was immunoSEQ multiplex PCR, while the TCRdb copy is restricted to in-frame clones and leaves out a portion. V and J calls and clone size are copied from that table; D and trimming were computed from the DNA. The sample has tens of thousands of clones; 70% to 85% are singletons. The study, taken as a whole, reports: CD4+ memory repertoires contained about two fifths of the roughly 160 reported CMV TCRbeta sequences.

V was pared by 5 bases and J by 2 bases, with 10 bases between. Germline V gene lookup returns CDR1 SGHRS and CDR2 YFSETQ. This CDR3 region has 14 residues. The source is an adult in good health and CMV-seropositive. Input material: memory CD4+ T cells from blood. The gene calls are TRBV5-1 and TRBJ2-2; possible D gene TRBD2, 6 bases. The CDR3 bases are TGCGCCAGCAGGGATAGCGGTAACACCGGGGAGCTGTTTTTT. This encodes CASRDSGNTGELFF.